A selection of T cell receptor beta chains follows, all from one sample in a study of cytomegalovirus exposure and HLA in healthy donors. Using immunoSEQ multiplex PCR, the repertoire was profiled, and TCRdb retains in-frame clones only, with some absent. The data hold roughly 150,000 clones, with around three quarters observed a single time. Sequencing was carried out using PBMCs. These receptors originate from a middle-aged woman in good health and CMV-seronegative. Each CDR3 is given with its conserved first and last residue. The D gene is left open where the match is weak. The size field is filled for only some rows; it gives once, few, many or a size class.

DNA: TGTGCCTGGAGTATCTCACCAAGGAGTGAGCAGTTCTTC
CDR3: CAWSISPRSEQFF
length: 13
size: .
D: .
J: TRBJ2-1
V: TRBV30

DNA: TGTGCCAGCAGCGTAGGAGCTAGCGGGAGCGATGAGCAGTTCTTC
CDR3: CASSVGASGSDEQFF
length: 15
size: .
D: TRBD2
J: TRBJ2-1
V: TRBV9

DNA: TGTGCCAGCAGCCACCCGGAGACAGGGTGGGGTCAGCCCCAGCATTTT
CDR3: CASSHPETGWGQPQHF
length: 16
size: .
D: TRBD1
J: TRBJ1-5
V: TRBV14

DNA: TGTGCCAGCAGCTTAGAAGACACCAGGGAGCAGTACTTC
CDR3: CASSLEDTREQYF
length: 13
size: .
D: .
J: TRBJ2-7
V: TRBV11-3

DNA: TGTGCCAGCAGCTTAGTAGGAGCTGTCGAGCAGTACTTC
CDR3: CASSLVGAVEQYF
length: 13
size: once
D: .
J: TRBJ2-7
V: TRBV11-1

DNA: TGTGCCAGCAGCTTTGGACAGGGGCCCTACGAGCAGTACTTC
CDR3: CASSFGQGPYEQYF
length: 14
size: .
D: TRBD1
J: TRBJ2-7
V: TRBV7-3

DNA: TGTGCCAGCAGCGCCTGGGACAACCTCAATGAGCAGTTCTTC
CDR3: CASSAWDNLNEQFF
length: 14
size: .
D: .
J: TRBJ2-1
V: TRBV21-1

DNA: TGTGCCTGGGCAGAATCGGGACTAGCGATTCACAATGAGCAGTTCTTC
CDR3: CAWAESGLAIHNEQFF
length: 16
size: .
D: TRBD2
J: TRBJ2-1
V: TRBV30

DNA: TGTGCCAGCAGCCCTGAACAGGGGGCGAATGAAAAACTGTTTTTT
CDR3: CASSPEQGANEKLFF
length: 15
size: few
D: TRBD1
J: TRBJ1-4
V: TRBV2

DNA: TGTGCCAGCAGAGGACAGCCGAACACTGAAGCTTTCTTT
CDR3: CASRGQPNTEAFF
length: 13
size: .
D: .
J: TRBJ1-1
V: TRBV2

DNA: TGTGCCAGCTTTGGGGGAGGGGGCTACGAGCAGTACTTC
CDR3: CASFGGGGYEQYF
length: 13
size: .
D: .
J: TRBJ2-7
V: TRBV6-5

DNA: TGTGCCAGCGGGTCGGGGATTGGTAACACCGGGGAGCTGTTTTTT
CDR3: CASGSGIGNTGELFF
length: 15
size: .
D: .
J: TRBJ2-2
V: TRBV6-1

DNA: TGTGCCAGTAGTATTAGGGGAATGGACACTGAAGCTTTCTTT
CDR3: CASSIRGMDTEAFF
length: 14
size: .
D: .
J: TRBJ1-1
V: TRBV19

DNA: TGTGCCAGCATGCGGGCAGGCTCCTACGAGCAGTACTTC
CDR3: CASMRAGSYEQYF
length: 13
size: .
D: .
J: TRBJ2-7
V: TRBV6-1

DNA: TGTGCCAGCAGAGGGGGAGAGTTTGATACGCAGTATTTT
CDR3: CASRGGEFDTQYF
length: 13
size: .
D: .
J: TRBJ2-3
V: TRBV2

DNA: TGCAGCGTTACCTATAGTTTGGGGACAGAACACGAGCAGTACTTC
CDR3: CSVTYSLGTEHEQYF
length: 15
size: .
D: TRBD1
J: TRBJ2-7
V: TRBV29-1

DNA: TGTGCCAGCGCTACGGGTTCCTACAATGAGCAGTTCTTC
CDR3: CASATGSYNEQFF
length: 13
size: once
D: .
J: TRBJ2-1
V: TRBV9

DNA: TGTGCCTGGCCGGATAGAGGAGGGTTAGCAGATACGCAGTATTTT
CDR3: CAWPDRGGLADTQYF
length: 15
size: once
D: .
J: TRBJ2-3
V: TRBV30

DNA: TGTGCCTCAAGCCAGGGAGGGGACTTAGCCAAAAACATTCAGTACTTC
CDR3: CASSQGGDLAKNIQYF
length: 16
size: once
D: TRBD2
J: TRBJ2-4
V: TRBV2

DNA: TGTGCCAGCAGCGAGGAGGCCTCGACAGGGGGCTGGAACACCATATATTTT
CDR3: CASSEEASTGGWNTIYF
length: 17
size: .
D: TRBD1
J: TRBJ1-3
V: TRBV5-4

DNA: TGTGCCTGGAGTGTACAGGGGGGCTACGAGCAGTACTTC
CDR3: CAWSVQGGYEQYF
length: 13
size: .
D: TRBD1
J: TRBJ2-7
V: TRBV30

DNA: TGCGCCAGCAGTGCCAGGGTGGAAGGCTACACCTTC
CDR3: CASSARVEGYTF
length: 12
size: .
D: .
J: TRBJ1-2
V: TRBV10-2

DNA: TGTGCCAGCAGTGAACAGCAGGTTACCGGGGAGCTGTTTTTT
CDR3: CASSEQQVTGELFF
length: 14
size: .
D: .
J: TRBJ2-2
V: TRBV6-1

DNA: TGTGCCAGCAGCGTAGATCAGTCCTCGCCCCTCTACGAGCAGTACTTC
CDR3: CASSVDQSSPLYEQYF
length: 16
size: once
D: .
J: TRBJ2-7
V: TRBV9

DNA: TGTGCCTGGAGGGGCCTAGCGGGACACAATGAGCAGTTCTTC
CDR3: CAWRGLAGHNEQFF
length: 14
size: few
D: TRBD2
J: TRBJ2-1
V: TRBV30

DNA: TGTGCCAGCAGTTGGTGGGGGACTAGCGGGAAAAATGAGCAGTTCTTC
CDR3: CASSWWGTSGKNEQFF
length: 16
size: .
D: TRBD2
J: TRBJ2-1
V: TRBV2

DNA: TGTGCCTGGAGTTCAGGGACAGGGACTTCAGAGACCCAGTACTTC
CDR3: CAWSSGTGTSETQYF
length: 15
size: few
D: TRBD1
J: TRBJ2-5
V: TRBV30